This T cell receptor beta chain came from a study of T cells in Graves' hyperthyroidism and ophthalmopathy. The CDR3 length is 14 residues. V dropped 4 bases and J dropped 2; count of bases not matched to a gene: 5. Germline CDR1 reads WSHSY; CDR2 reads SAAADI. Diagnostic decisions used clinical symptoms, serum thyroxine and TRAb, thyroid ultrasound and orbital computed tomography. RNA transcripts gave rise to amplified TCR beta CDR3 regions. The TCR CDR3 was amplified in a first-round RT-PCR using the HTBI primer set. TCRdb reanalysed the multiplex PCR reads using MiXCR and keeps one entry per CDR3 protein. The sample comprises 500,000 to 800,000 distinct CDR3 sequences, about 14% of which are singletons, and approximately 12% rests with the top ten.

V usage is TRBV10-2 and J usage is TRBJ2-7, with 7 bases aligning to TRBD1. The sequencing sample was made of blood. The sequence was obtained from a woman aged 45-59 years with Graves' ophthalmopathy. CDR3 bases: TGCGCCAGCAGTGTCCTCGGGACAGCCTACGAGCAGTACTTC. Translation: CASSVLGTAYEQYF.